These 22 T cell receptor beta chains share one sample of origin, sequenced in a study of regulatory T cells in long-lasting Graves disease (dated by TCRdb to the early 2020s). Library preparation was by multiplex PCR. Sequencing instrument: Illumina HiSeq 4000. CDR3 regions were amplified by Arm-PCR with iRepertoire HTBI primers to construct TCR beta libraries. Through fastp at Q25 and MiXCR, TCRdb rebuilt clones from the public reads, retaining in-frame beta chains. Each CDR3 protein gets just one entry, which takes the most common genes and DNA from the rows behind it. In all, the sample holds 450,000 or so distinct CDR3 sequences, and about a fifth of those were seen once. The biggest ten clones account for under 9% of the sample. The time point label, as the study defines it: persistent/refractory GD, antithyroid drugs over 5 years with positive TRAb. RNA was extracted from PBMCs in TRIzol for both TCR sequencing and RNA sequencing.

The sequenced sample was peripheral blood mononuclear cells (PBMCs), obtained when the disease was refractory, from a patient treated with antithyroid drugs. The receptors were sampled from a female donor with Graves disease.

In its sample, this clonotype was seen many times. The V call is TRBV28, the J call TRBJ2-7; weak D call: TRBD1 (5 bases). Germline loops: CDR1 MDHEN, CDR2 SYDVKM. The V gene lost 7 bases and the J gene lost 0 bases, with 16 bases spanning the gap. CDR3 length: 15 amino acids. The CDR3 region has the DNA TGTGCCAGCACGATTGAAGGGGCCAGCTCCTACGAGCAGTACTTC. Translating it yields CASTIEGASSYEQYF.

Worth noting for this clonotype: Compared with germline, one end of the junction differs, possibly owing to a read error. The chain employs TRBV7-3 and TRBJ2-7; maybe TRBD2 (5 bases). The CDR3 is 13 amino acids. Germline lookup yields CDR1 SGHTA and CDR2 FQGTGA. CDR3 in DNA: TGTGCTAGCAGCCGCGGGTTCCCTTACGAGCAGTACTTC. It is translated as CASSRGFPYEQYF. The complete variable domain, with remaining parts taken from reference TRBV7-3 and TRBJ2-7, reads GAGVSQTPSNKVTEKGKYVELRCDPISGHTALYWYRQSLGQGPEFLIYFQGTGAADDSGLPNDRFFAVRPEGSVSTLKIQRTERGDSAVYLCASSRGFPYEQYFGPGTRLTVT.

On this clonotype: Possible read error: a much larger clone is one base away. This chain links TRBV7-2 with TRBJ2-7; D is possibly TRBD1 (5 bases). This CDR3 contains 18 residues. The germline CDR1 and CDR2 sequences are SGHTA and FQGNSA. CDR3 bases: TGTGCCAACAGCTTAGTTGCAGGTCCGGGCTCAGGGTCCTACGAGCAGTACTTC. Its protein product is CANSLVAGPGSGSYEQYF.

This clonotype was found once. As DNA, the CDR3 is TGCAGTGCTAGAGAGCGGGGACTAGCGGGAGCGAACGAGCAGTACTTC. It translates to CSARERGLAGANEQYF. The gene calls are TRBV20-1 and TRBJ2-7; 14 nucleotides align to TRBD2. Germline V gene sequence: CDR1 DFQATT, CDR2 SNEGSKA (reference sequence). This CDR3 is 16 amino acids long. V shed 0 bases and J 5 bases; nucleotides not matched to a gene: 6.

The V and J genes are TRBV15 and TRBJ2-7, with TRBD2 matching over 7 bases. The CDR3 runs 18 residues. J was trimmed by 5 bases and V by 0 bases; bases with no gene match: 16. Germline loops: CDR1 LNHNV, CDR2 YYDKDF (reference sequence). The CDR3 sequence is CATSRDPSGAGVFNEQYF. Written as DNA, the CDR3 is TGTGCCACCAGCAGAGATCCCTCCGGGGCGGGAGTTTTCAACGAGCAGTACTTC.

The J gene is TRBJ1-2, the V gene TRBV14; D not certain. This CDR3 has 13 amino acids. V shed 7 bases and J shed 2 bases, with 11 bases lying between them. Per germline, CDR1 SGHDN and CDR2 FVKESK. The DNA for the CDR3 is TGTGCCAGCAACAAAGGAGGAAACTATGGCTACACCTTC. This encodes CASNKGGNYGYTF.

This clonotype was observed many times. This chain links TRBV28 with TRBJ1-5; the D is unclear. Germline assignment: CDR1 MDHEN and CDR2 SYDVKM. The CDR3 contains 15 residues. The CDR3 here is CAAAQVGYSNQPQHF. The CDR3 nucleotides are TGTGCAGCAGCTCAAGTGGGGTATAGCAATCAGCCCCAGCATTTT.

This clonotype was found many times. V and J are TRBV9 and TRBJ1-1, with D maybe TRBD1 (6 bases). The CDR3 loop spans 15 amino acids. CDR1 and CDR2 (germline): SGDLS, YYNGEE. V was pared by 3 bases and J by 4 bases, with 16 bases between. The CDR3 loop reads CASSAGGGGGTEAFF. The CDR3, as DNA: TGTGCCAGCAGCGCCGGGGGCGGCGGGGGCACTGAAGCTTTCTTT. The variable domain in full, with the rest retrieved from reference TRBV9 and TRBJ1-1, is DSGVTQTPKHLITATGQRVTLRCSPRSGDLSVYWYQQSLDQGLQFLIQYYNGEERAKGNILERFSAQQFPDLHSELNLSSLELGDSALYFCASSAGGGGGTEAFFGQGTRLTVV.

At least ten counts were recorded for this clonotype. This chain joins TRBV5-4 and TRBJ2-5; 8 nucleotides match TRBD2. Germline V gene data show CDR1 as SGHNT and CDR2 as YYREEE (reference sequence). Trimming took 4 bases from V and 4 from J; bases not matched to a gene: 9. This CDR3 has 15 residues. The CDR3 nucleotides are TGTGCCAGCAGCCAGACGGGAGGGTTTGGAGAGACCCAGTACTTC. This encodes CASSQTGGFGETQYF. Variable domain in full (rest from reference TRBV5-4 and TRBJ2-5): ETGVTQSPTHLIKTRGQQVTLRCSSQSGHNTVSWYQQALGQGPQFIFQYYREEENGRGNFPPRFSGLQFPNYSSELNVNALELDDSALYLCASSQTGGFGETQYFGPGTRLLVL.

The chain carries TRBV28 and TRBJ2-1; D could derive from TRBD1 or TRBD2 (5 bases each). Germline lookup yields CDR1 MDHEN and CDR2 SYDVKM. The V end was cut by 6 bases, the J end by 2 bases, with 14 bases between. This CDR3 has 15 residues. The CDR3 is CASRAVGETYNEQFF. The CDR3 DNA follows: TGTGCCAGCAGGGCAGTAGGGGAGACCTACAATGAGCAGTTCTTC.

This clonotype was seen ten or more times. The rearrangement links TRBV5-1 to TRBJ1-1; D gene ambiguous. Germline CDR1 reads SGHRS; CDR2 reads YFSETQ. V lost 0 bases to trimming and J lost 0 bases, with 6 bases between them. This CDR3 spans 14 amino acids. CDR3 in amino acids: CASSLGVMNTEAFF. The CDR3 bases are TGCGCCAGCAGCTTGGGAGTTATGAACACTGAAGCTTTCTTT.

Remarks on this clonotype: A much larger clone differs from this one at a single base, so this may be a read error. Here the CDR3 reads CASSYSPDGPDGYTF. CDR3 nucleotide sequence: TGTGCCAGCAGTTACTCACCCGACGGGCCGGATGGCTACACCTTC. The chain is built from TRBV6-2 or TRBV6-3 and TRBJ1-2, with D unclear. V gave up 0 bases and J gave up 6 bases, with 14 bases separating them. The germline CDR1 and CDR2 sequences are MNHEY and SVGEGT. This CDR3 region has 15 residues.

This clonotype was observed at least ten times. This chain joins TRBV7-2 and TRBJ2-4; maybe TRBD2 (6 bases). CDR1 is SGHTA, CDR2 FQGNSA, per germline. This CDR3 spans 18 amino acids. With 6 bases removed from V and 0 bases from J, the gap between germline ends came to 21 bases. CDR3 DNA sequence: TGTGCCAGCAGTATCCAAGGGGACGGGAGATTAGCCAAAAACATTCAGTACTTC. Translating gives CASSIQGDGRLAKNIQYF.

This clonotype was seen many times. The chain combines TRBV5-6 with TRBJ2-7; 8 bases match TRBD1. CDR3 length: 15 residues. Germline CDR1 SGHDT, CDR2 YYEEEE. Losses at the gene ends were 6 bases for V and 3 bases for J; bases not matched to a gene: 11. The CDR3 DNA sequence: TGTGCCAGCAACAAACGTGGACAGGGAGGCTACGAGCAGTACTTC. Translated: CASNKRGQGGYEQYF.

In its sample, this clonotype was seen many times. The chain joins TRBV28 to TRBJ1-1, with D unresolved. The CDR3 has 13 amino acids. Per germline, CDR1 MDHEN and CDR2 SYDVKM. V gave up 6 bases and J gave up 5 bases, with 13 bases separating them. CDR3 bases: TGTGCCAGCAGCCTCGATCTAGGAACTGAAGCTTTCTTT. It is translated as CASSLDLGTEAFF. The complete variable domain, with remaining parts taken from reference TRBV28 and TRBJ1-1, reads DVKVTQSSRYLVKRTGEKVFLECVQDMDHENMFWYRQDPGLGLRLIYFSYDVKMKEKGDIPEGYSVSREKKERFSLILESASTNQTSMYLCASSLDLGTEAFFGQGTRLTVV.

This clonotype turned up a few times. The chain recombines TRBV15 with TRBJ1-1, with D perhaps TRBD1 (5 bases). The germline gives CDR1 LNHNV, CDR2 YYDKDF (reference sequence). The CDR3 sequence is 15 residues long. V lost 1 base and J lost 1, with 10 bases in between. The CDR3: CATSRVLTENTEAFF. DNA for the CDR3: TGTGCCACCAGCAGAGTCCTGACAGAGAACACTGAAGCTTTCTTT.

The CDR3 bases are TGCGCCAGCAGCCAAGAATCAGGGCGCTATGGCTACACCTTC. Translating gives CASSQESGRYGYTF. This sequence joins TRBV4-1 and TRBJ1-2; possible D gene TRBD1, 5 bases. Germline CDR1 is MGHRA and CDR2 is YSYEKL. There are 14 residues in the CDR3. Between the trimmed V and J ends, which lost 0 bases and 4 bases, there was a span of 9 bases.

This clonotype has a count of ten or more. The genes are TRBV12-3 or TRBV12-4 and TRBJ2-7; 7 bases map to TRBD2. The V gene end was trimmed by 8 bases and the J gene end by 3 bases; junction bases not matched to a gene: 10. The CDR3 length is 14 residues. The CDR3: CASSQLRGSYEQYF. The CDR3 bases are TGTGCCAGCTCCCAACTACGCGGGAGCTACGAGCAGTACTTC.

In the case of this clonotype: A much larger clone lies a single base off, so this may be a read error. The CDR3 is CSARSGTGGLRATGELLF. DNA for the CDR3: TGCAGTGCTAGATCCGGGACAGGCGGATTGCGGGCCACCGGGGAGCTGCTTTTT. V usage is TRBV20-1 and J usage is TRBJ2-2, with TRBD1 identical over 8 bases. Germline V gene sequence: CDR1 DFQATT, CDR2 SNEGSKA (reference sequence). CDR3 length: 18 residues.

On this clonotype: A clone one base away is much larger, so this may be a read error. The chain couples TRBV27 to TRBJ2-2; TRBD2 agrees at 7 bases. This CDR3 has 16 amino acids. Per the germline V gene, CDR1 is MNHEY and CDR2 is SMNVEV (reference sequence). V lost 4 bases and J lost 7; bases outside the gene matches: 12. For the CDR3, the DNA is TGTGCCAGCAGTTGGACTGGCGGGAGTAACGTCGGGGAGCTGTTTTTT. Encoded protein: CASSWTGGSNVGELFF.

This clonotype was counted between two and nine times. The V call is TRBV18, the J call TRBJ1-5; D gene uncertain. Per the germline V gene, CDR1 is KGHSH and CDR2 is LQKENI. The CDR3 sequence is 15 residues long. The V end lost 3 bases, the J end lost 4 bases, and 13 bases lay between the germline ends. This chain's CDR3 is CASSPAGNRNQPQHF. The CDR3 DNA sequence: TGTGCCAGCTCACCCGCCGGGAATAGGAATCAGCCCCAGCATTTT.

There are a few counts of this clonotype. V is TRBV4-3 and J is TRBJ2-5, with 7 positions matching TRBD2. V trimming: 0 bases; J trimming: 2 bases; junction bases outside the gene matches: 9. CDR3 size: 17 residues. CDR1 and CDR2 from the germline V gene are LGHNA and YSLEER. The CDR3 spells CASSQDGPSGAQETQYF. The CDR3 DNA is TGCGCCAGCAGCCAAGATGGGCCTAGCGGAGCACAAGAGACCCAGTACTTC.